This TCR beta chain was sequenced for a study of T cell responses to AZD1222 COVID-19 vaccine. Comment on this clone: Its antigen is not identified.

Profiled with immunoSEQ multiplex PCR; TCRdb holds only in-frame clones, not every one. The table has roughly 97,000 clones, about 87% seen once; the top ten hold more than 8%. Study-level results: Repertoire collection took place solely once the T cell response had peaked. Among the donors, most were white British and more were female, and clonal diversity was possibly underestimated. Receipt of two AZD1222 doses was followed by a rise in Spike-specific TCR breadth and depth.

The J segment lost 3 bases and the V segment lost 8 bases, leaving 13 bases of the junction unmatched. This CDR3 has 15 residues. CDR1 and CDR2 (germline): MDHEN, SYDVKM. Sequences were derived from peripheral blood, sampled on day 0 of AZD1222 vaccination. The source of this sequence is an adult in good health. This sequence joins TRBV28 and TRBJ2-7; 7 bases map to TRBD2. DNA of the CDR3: TGTGCCAGCCGGGGGGAGGCAGGTGGTTTCTACGAGCAGTACTTC. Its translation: CASRGEAGGFYEQYF.